A selection of T cell receptor beta chains follows, all from one sample in a study of T cell clonotyping in hematopoietic cell transplantation. Method: immunoSEQ multiplex PCR; TCRdb's copy keeps in-frame clones and lacks some. The sample consists of 29,000 or so clones, approximately 90% of them appearing once. Source: PBMCs, taken 100 days after allogeneic stem cell transplant. The source of these receptors is a female patient aged 50-65 years who had an allogeneic stem cell transplant from a related donor, so the T cells may come from the graft donor. Some clones in this sample may be carry-over from other donors' samples. Each CDR3 is given without its conserved first and last residue. Fields, in order: CDR3 protein, J gene, V gene, CDR3 length.

ASSARDRGMLETQY	TRBJ2-5	TRBV7-8	14
ASKFRRGLQETQY	TRBJ2-5	TRBV6-5	13
ATSMRGVYGYT	TRBJ1-2	TRBV15	11
ASSLWGTQRGKLF	TRBJ1-4	TRBV5-6	13
ASKPGLATNEQF	TRBJ2-1	TRBV6-5	12
ASSSRTGNTEAF	TRBJ1-1	TRBV5-1	12
ASSGITEAF	TRBJ1-1	TRBV9	9
ASSQGAGPTEYNEQF	TRBJ2-1	TRBV14	15
ASGLGRGTGELF	TRBJ2-2	TRBV6-5	12
AWTFGYGGELF	TRBJ2-2	TRBV30	11
SSTPGGTPTDTQY	TRBJ2-3	TRBV29-1	13
ASSFGGNEQF	TRBJ2-1	TRBV5-1	10
ASSLGDRTGELF	TRBJ2-2	TRBV13	12
ASTRDSGNQGAQY	TRBJ2-5	TRBV6-5	13
ASSPWTSRYNEQF	TRBJ2-1	TRBV7-2	13
SVALGRWGGMNTEAF	TRBJ1-1	TRBV29-1	15
SASHRGEQF	TRBJ2-1	TRBV20-1	9
SAESPNVLT	TRBJ2-6	TRBV20-1	9
ASSFPGGTSNQPQH	TRBJ1-5	TRBV7-8	14
ATRHGGGTDTQY	TRBJ2-3	TRBV7-9	12
ASSQQGGQPQH	TRBJ1-5	TRBV2	11
ASSSTVDYEQY	TRBJ2-7	TRBV18	11
ASSLVAGGTNEQF	TRBJ2-1	TRBV11-3	13
ASSLGDTPTDTQY	TRBJ2-3	TRBV9	13
ASSMYGGMNTEAF	TRBJ1-1	TRBV19	13